These 13 T cell receptor beta chains were all obtained from the same sample, sequenced in a study of T cell repertoires in cytomegalovirus infection (dated by TCRdb to about 2019). Sequencing was performed on an Illumina HiSeq 1500. TCRdb's own reprocessing of the public reads used fastp at Q25 and MiXCR and kept productive beta chains. Entries that share a CDR3 protein sequence are merged under the most common genes and DNA. The sample contains 290,000 or so distinct CDR3 sequences, 9.6% of them found a single time. The ten biggest clones cover over 2.5% of the sample. The specimen was PBMCs. These receptors were collected from a human donor in good health (CMV status not recorded). Some clones in this sample may be carry-over from other donors' samples.

This clonotype was seen at least ten times. This chain uses TRBV7-8 with TRBJ2-2; no clear D. The CDR3 spans 13 residues. The germline gives CDR1 SGHVS, CDR2 FQNEAQ. V dropped 2 bases and J dropped 9 bases, with 10 bases sitting between them. The CDR3 coding sequence is TGTGCCAGCAGCTTATGGCAAGACCGGGAGCTGTTTTTT. This codes for CASSLWQDRELFF. Based on the CDR3 plus reference TRBV7-8 and TRBJ2-2, the full variable domain is GAGVSQSPRYKVAKRGQDVALRCDPISGHVSLFWYQQALGQGPEFLTYFQNEAQLDKSGLPSDRFFAERPEGSVSTLKIQRTQQEDSAVYLCASSLWQDRELFFGEGSRLTVL.

The V call is TRBV20-1, the J call TRBJ1-4; D may be TRBD1 (5 bases). The CDR3 loop spans 13 amino acids. Germline V CDR1 and CDR2: DFQATT, SNEGSKA (reference sequence). Trimming took off 4 bases at V and 5 bases at J, with 11 bases between the two ends. The CDR3 sequence is CSAKGTWNEKLFF. CDR3 DNA sequence: TGCAGTGCTAAGGGGACCTGGAATGAAAAACTGTTTTTT.

This clonotype occurred many times. The rearrangement links TRBV7-2 to TRBJ1-5; no clear D gene. The germline V gene has CDR1 SGHTA and CDR2 FQGNSA. Trimming took off 6 bases at V and 3 bases at J, with 12 bases between the two ends. The CDR3 runs 14 residues. This CDR3 is CASSFPDPNQPQHF. The DNA for the CDR3 is TGTGCCAGCAGTTTCCCGGACCCCAATCAGCCCCAGCATTTT.

Ten or more counts support this clonotype. The CDR3 coding sequence is TGCGCCAGCAGTCAAAATGCAGTCAACATCACTAACTATGGCTACACCTTC. Protein sequence: CASSQNAVNITNYGYTF. The J gene is TRBJ1-2, the V gene TRBV23-1; no clear D. TRBV23-1 is an ORF, and what it does is uncertain. The CDR3 sequence is 17 residues long. The germline V and J ends were trimmed by 2 bases and 0 bases, with 16 bases remaining between them.

This clonotype has a count of ten or more. The V gene is TRBV6-5, the J gene TRBJ2-7; D is possibly TRBD2 (7 bases). Trimming left V 0 bases short and J 2 bases short, with 11 bases between. This CDR3 is built from 15 residues. Germline loops: CDR1 MNHEY, CDR2 SVGAGI. The CDR3 DNA is TGTGCCAGCAGTTACTCCGGGGGGCCCGCCTACGAGCAGTACTTC. This encodes CASSYSGGPAYEQYF.

The table lists this clonotype with a few counts. The chain carries TRBV11-1 and TRBJ2-7, with D tentatively TRBD1 (6 bases). Germline V lookup: CDR1 SGHAT, CDR2 FQDESV (reference sequence). Trimming pared 5 bases from V and 1 base from J, leaving 12 bases between. The length of the CDR3 is 14 residues. CDR3 in amino acids: CASSRSDRSYEQYF. As DNA, the CDR3 is TGTGCCAGCAGCCGTTCGGACAGATCCTACGAGCAGTACTTC.

This clonotype showed up many times. The V call is TRBV6-2 or TRBV6-3, the J call TRBJ1-5; D unclear. The V end was cut by 4 bases, the J end by 0 bases, with 7 bases between. Germline loops: CDR1 MNHEY, CDR2 SVGEGT. The CDR3 runs 14 residues. In DNA form, the CDR3 reads TGTGCCAGCAGTTGGGCAGTTAGCAATCAGCCCCAGCATTTT. Its protein product is CASSWAVSNQPQHF.

This chain links TRBV29-1 with TRBJ2-7; tentatively, D is TRBD1 or TRBD2 (5 bases each). The CDR3 is 14 amino acids. Trimming pared 0 bases from V and 7 bases from J, leaving 16 bases between. CDR1 SQVTM and CDR2 ANQGSEA come from the germline V gene. The CDR3 DNA sequence: TGCAGCGTTGAAGAGGTCCGGGACCGATTAGAGCAGTACGTC. Translation: CSVEEVRDRLEQYV.

This clonotype has more than one count but fewer than ten. V and J are TRBV10-3 and TRBJ2-1, with 7 bases matching TRBD2. The germline CDR1 and CDR2 sequences are ENHRY and SYGVKD. The CDR3 is 17 residues long. Germline trimming cut 0 bases from V and 1 base from J; bases unmatched to any gene: 6. As DNA, the CDR3 is TGTGCCATCAGTGAGTCGTTGCGGGGGAATTCCTACAATGAGCAGTTCTTC. It specifies CAISESLRGNSYNEQFF.

Ten or more counts support this clonotype. The chain carries TRBV20-1 and TRBJ2-5; 11 bases fit TRBD1. The V segment lost 4 bases and the J segment 2 bases; nucleotides outside the gene matches: 9. The CDR3 is made up of 16 amino acids. Germline lookup yields CDR1 DFQATT and CDR2 SNEGSKA (reference sequence). CDR3 coding DNA: TGCAGTGCTATATCCGGGACAGGGGGAACACAAGAGACCCAGTACTTC. This translates into CSAISGTGGTQETQYF.

This clonotype was detected ten times or more. This sequence joins TRBV10-3 and TRBJ2-7, with D unresolved. Trimming cost V 2 bases and J 0 bases, with 5 bases left between them. Germline V lookup: CDR1 ENHRY, CDR2 SYGVKD. This CDR3 spans 13 amino acids. The CDR3 DNA sequence: TGTGCCATCAGTGAGGCGAGCTCCTACGAGCAGTACGTC. Encoded protein: CAISEASSYEQYV.

This clonotype has at least ten counts. The genes are TRBV7-9 and TRBJ1-4, with 9 bases matching TRBD1. Germline trimming cut 5 bases from V and 0 bases from J; bases unmatched to any gene: 4. CDR3 length: 16 residues. The germline gives CDR1 SEHNR, CDR2 FQNEAQ (reference sequence). The CDR3 nucleotides are TGTGCCAGCAGCCCTCGGACAGGGGCAACTAATGAAAAACTGTTTTTT. Translating it yields CASSPRTGATNEKLFF. Combining the CDR3 with reference TRBV7-9 and TRBJ1-4 gives the whole variable domain DTGVSQNPRHKITKRGQNVTFRCDPISEHNRLYWYRQTLGQGPEFLTYFQNEAQLEKSRLLSDRFSAERPKGSFSTLEIQRTEQGDSAMYLCASSPRTGATNEKLFFGSGTQLSVL.

This clonotype showed up many times. This chain links TRBV6-6 with TRBJ2-3, with TRBD2 matching 9 bases. Germline V gene lookup returns CDR1 MNHNY and CDR2 SVGAGI (reference sequence). The V gene end was trimmed by 4 bases and the J gene end by 0 bases; junction bases not matched to a gene: 8. This CDR3 spans 17 amino acids. The chain's CDR3 is CASSWGVSGGSTDTQYF. The CDR3 bases are TGTGCCAGCAGTTGGGGGGTTAGCGGGGGAAGCACAGATACGCAGTATTTT.